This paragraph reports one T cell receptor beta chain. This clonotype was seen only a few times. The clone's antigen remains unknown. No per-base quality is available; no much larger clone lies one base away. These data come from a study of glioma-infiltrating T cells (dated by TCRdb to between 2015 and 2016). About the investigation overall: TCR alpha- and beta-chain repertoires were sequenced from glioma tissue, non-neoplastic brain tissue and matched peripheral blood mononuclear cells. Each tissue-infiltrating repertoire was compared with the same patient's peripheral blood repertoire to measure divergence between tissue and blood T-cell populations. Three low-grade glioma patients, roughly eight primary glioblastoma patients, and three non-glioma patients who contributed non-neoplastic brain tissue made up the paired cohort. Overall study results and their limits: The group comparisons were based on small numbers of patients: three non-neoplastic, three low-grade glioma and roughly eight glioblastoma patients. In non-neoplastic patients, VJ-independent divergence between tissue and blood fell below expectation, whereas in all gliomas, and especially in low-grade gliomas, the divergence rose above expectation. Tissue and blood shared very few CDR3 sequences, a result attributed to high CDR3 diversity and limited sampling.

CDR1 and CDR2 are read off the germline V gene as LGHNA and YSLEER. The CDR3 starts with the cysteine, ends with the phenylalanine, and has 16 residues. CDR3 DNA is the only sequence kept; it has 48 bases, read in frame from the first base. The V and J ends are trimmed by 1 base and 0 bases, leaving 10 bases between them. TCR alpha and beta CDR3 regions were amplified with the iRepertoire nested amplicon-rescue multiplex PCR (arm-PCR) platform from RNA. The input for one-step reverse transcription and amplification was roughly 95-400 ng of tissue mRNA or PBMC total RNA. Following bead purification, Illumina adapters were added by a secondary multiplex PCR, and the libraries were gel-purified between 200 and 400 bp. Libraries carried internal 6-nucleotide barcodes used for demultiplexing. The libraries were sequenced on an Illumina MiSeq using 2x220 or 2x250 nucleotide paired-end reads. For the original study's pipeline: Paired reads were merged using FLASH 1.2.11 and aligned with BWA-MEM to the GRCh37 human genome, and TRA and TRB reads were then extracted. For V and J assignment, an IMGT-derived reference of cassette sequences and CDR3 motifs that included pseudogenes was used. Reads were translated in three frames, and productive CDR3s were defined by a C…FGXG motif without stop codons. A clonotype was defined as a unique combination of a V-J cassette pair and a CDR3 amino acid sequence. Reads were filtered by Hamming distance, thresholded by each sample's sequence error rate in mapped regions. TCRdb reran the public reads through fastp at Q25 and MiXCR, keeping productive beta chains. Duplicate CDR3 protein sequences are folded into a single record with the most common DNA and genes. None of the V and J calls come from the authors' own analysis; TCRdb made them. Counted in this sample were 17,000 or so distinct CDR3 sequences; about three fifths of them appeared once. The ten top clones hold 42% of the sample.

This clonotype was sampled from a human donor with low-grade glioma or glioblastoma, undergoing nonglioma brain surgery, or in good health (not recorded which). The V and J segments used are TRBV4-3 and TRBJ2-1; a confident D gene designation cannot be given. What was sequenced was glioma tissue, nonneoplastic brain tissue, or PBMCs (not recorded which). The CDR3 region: CASSQGQLVSYNEQFF. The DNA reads TGCGCCAGCAGCCAAGGCCAATTGGTCTCCTACAATGAGCAGTTCTTC.